This TCR beta chain was captured by sequencing in a study of identical twins. Each CDR3 protein is one row after TCRdb ran MiXCR on the 5' RACE reads. The sample records more than 250,000 distinct CDR3 sequences, more than 6.5% being singletons. The germline V gene encodes CDR1 MNHNS and CDR2 SASEGT. Trimming shortened V by 3 bases and J by 5 bases, and 14 bases separated the two germline ends. This CDR3 has 15 amino acids. These same records also appear under a second study, on yellow fever vaccine responses in identical twins.

The clonotype comes from a woman younger than 30 in good health. The sequenced sample consisted of memory (CD45RO+) T cells sorted from blood. The chain links TRBV6-1 to TRBJ1-5; D call uncertain. The CDR3 protein is CASSDGGRTYQPQHF. The CDR3, as DNA: TGTGCCAGCAGTGACGGAGGACGGACGTATCAGCCCCAGCATTTT.